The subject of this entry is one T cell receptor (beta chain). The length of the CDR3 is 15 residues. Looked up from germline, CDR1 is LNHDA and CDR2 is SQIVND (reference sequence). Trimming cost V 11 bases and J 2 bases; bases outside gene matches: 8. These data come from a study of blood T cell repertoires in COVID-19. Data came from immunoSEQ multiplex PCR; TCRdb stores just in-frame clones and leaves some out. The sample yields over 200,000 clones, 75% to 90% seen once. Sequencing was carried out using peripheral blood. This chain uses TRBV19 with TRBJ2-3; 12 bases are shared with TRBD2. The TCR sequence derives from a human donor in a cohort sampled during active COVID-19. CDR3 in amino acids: CASGLAGPNTDTQYF. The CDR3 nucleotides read TGTGCCTCCGGACTAGCGGGGCCGAACACAGATACGCAGTATTTT.